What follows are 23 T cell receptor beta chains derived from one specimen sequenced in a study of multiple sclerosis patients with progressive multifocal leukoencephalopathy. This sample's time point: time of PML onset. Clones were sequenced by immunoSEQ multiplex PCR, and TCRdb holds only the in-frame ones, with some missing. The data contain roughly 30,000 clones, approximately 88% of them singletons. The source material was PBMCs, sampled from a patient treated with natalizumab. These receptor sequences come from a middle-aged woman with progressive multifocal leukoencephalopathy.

The CDR3 region is CATSSLHGGAHEQYF. The CDR3 bases are TGTGCCACCAGCAGCCTTCACGGGGGGGCCCACGAGCAGTACTTC. V is TRBV15 and J is TRBJ2-7, with 8 bases fitting TRBD2. CDR3 length equals 15 residues. Germline V gene data show CDR1 as LNHNV and CDR2 as YYDKDF (reference sequence). J lost 5 bases, V lost 3 bases, and 9 bases had no gene match.

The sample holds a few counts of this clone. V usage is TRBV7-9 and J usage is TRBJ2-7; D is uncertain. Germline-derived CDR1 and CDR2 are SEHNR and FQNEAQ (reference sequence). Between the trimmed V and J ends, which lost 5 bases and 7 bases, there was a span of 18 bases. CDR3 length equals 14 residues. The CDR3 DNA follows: TGTGCCAGCAGCCCTGCTGGGTGGGGTTTGGAGCAGTACTTC. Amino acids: CASSPAGWGLEQYF.

For the CDR3, the DNA is TGTGCCAGCAGCCAAGAGAGAAGGGAGAATCAGCCCCAGCATTTT. This translates into CASSQERRENQPQHF. This chain links TRBV4-2 with TRBJ1-5; D is uncertain. Trimming took 0 bases from V and 4 from J, leaving 10 bases between them. The CDR3 runs 15 residues. The V gene's germline CDR1 is LGHNA and CDR2 YNFKEQ.

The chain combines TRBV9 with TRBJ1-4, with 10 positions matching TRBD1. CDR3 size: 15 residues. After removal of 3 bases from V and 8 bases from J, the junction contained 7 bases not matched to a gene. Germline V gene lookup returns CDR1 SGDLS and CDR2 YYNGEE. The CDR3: CASSARQGAKEKLFF. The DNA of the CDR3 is TGTGCCAGCAGCGCCAGACAGGGGGCGAAAGAAAAACTGTTTTTT.

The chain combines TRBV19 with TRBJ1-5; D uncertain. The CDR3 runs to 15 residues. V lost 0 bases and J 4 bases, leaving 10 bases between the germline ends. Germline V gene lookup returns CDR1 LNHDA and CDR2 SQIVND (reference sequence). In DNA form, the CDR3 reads TGTGCCAGTAGTATAGATCAGGTACCAAATCAGCCCCAGCATTTT. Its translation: CASSIDQVPNQPQHF. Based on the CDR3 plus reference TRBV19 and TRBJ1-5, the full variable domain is DGGITQSPKYLFRKEGQNVTLSCEQNLNHDAMYWYRQDPGQGLRLIYYSQIVNDFQKGDIAEGYSVSREKKESFPLTVTSAQKNPTAFYLCASSIDQVPNQPQHFGDGTRLSIL.

In DNA form, the CDR3 reads TGTGCCTGGGGGACAGGGGATTACGGCACTGAAGCTTTCTTT. Translated, it gives CAWGTGDYGTEAFF. The V gene is TRBV30, the J gene TRBJ1-1; TRBD1 matches at 10 bases. The CDR3 contains 14 residues. Germline loops: CDR1 GTSNPN, CDR2 SVGIG (reference sequence). V was pared by 5 bases and J by 4 bases, with 7 bases of the junction left unmatched.

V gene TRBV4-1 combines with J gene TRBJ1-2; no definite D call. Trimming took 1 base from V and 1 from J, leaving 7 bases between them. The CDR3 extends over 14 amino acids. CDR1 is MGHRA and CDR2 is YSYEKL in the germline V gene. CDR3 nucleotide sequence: TGCGCCAGCAGCCAAGTAAAGAGTAACTATGGCTACACCTTC. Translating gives CASSQVKSNYGYTF.

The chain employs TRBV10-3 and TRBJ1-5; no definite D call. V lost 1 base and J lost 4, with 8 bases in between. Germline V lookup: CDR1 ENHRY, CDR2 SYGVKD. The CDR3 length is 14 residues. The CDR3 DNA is TGTGCCATCAGTGAGTATCCCGGAAATCAGCCCCAGCATTTT. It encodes CAISEYPGNQPQHF.

Here the CDR3 DNA reads TGCAGCGTAGAGACCCAGTACTTC. It is translated as CSVETQYF. This chain joins TRBV29-1 and TRBJ2-5; D gene uncertain. CDR3 length: 8 residues. Germline V lookup: CDR1 SQVTM, CDR2 ANQGSEA. Trimming stripped 6 bases from V and 4 bases from J, with 0 bases between.

CDR3 bases: TGTGCCAGTAGTATAGATGGCCCCCGGACTAGCGGGAGTCGCGGGGAGCTGTTTTTT. Its translation: CASSIDGPRTSGSRGELFF. The chain carries TRBV19 and TRBJ2-2; 13 bases map to TRBD2. The CDR3 loop spans 19 amino acids. CDR1 and CDR2 (germline): LNHDA, SQIVND (reference sequence). The trim removed 0 bases at V and 7 bases at J, leaving 11 bases unmatched.

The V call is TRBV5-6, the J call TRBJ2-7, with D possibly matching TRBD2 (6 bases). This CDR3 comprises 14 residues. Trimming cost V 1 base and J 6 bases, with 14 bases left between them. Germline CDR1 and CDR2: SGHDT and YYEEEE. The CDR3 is CASSLWGGEGEQYF. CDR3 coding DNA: TGTGCCAGCAGCTTGTGGGGAGGAGAGGGCGAGCAGTACTTC.

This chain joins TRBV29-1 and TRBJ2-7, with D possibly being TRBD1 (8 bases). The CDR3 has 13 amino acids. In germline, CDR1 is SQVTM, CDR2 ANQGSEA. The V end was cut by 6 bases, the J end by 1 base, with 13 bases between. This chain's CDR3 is CSVTGGGSYEQYF. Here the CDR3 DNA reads TGCAGCGTAACAGGGGGGGGTTCCTACGAGCAGTACTTC.

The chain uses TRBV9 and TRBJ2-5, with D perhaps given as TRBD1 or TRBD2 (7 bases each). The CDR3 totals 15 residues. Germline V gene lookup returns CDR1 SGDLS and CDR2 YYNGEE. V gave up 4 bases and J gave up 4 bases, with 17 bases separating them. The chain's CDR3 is CASSPQGGRGETQYF. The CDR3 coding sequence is TGTGCCAGCAGCCCCCAGGGGGGGCGGGGAGAGACCCAGTACTTC.

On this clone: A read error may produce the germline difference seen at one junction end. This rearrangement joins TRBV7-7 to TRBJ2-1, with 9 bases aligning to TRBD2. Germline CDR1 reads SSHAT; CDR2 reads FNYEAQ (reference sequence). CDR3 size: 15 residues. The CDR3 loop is CASSLGTSWNNEQFF. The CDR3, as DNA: TGTGCTAGCAGCCTTGGGACTAGCTGGAACAATGAGCAGTTCTTC.

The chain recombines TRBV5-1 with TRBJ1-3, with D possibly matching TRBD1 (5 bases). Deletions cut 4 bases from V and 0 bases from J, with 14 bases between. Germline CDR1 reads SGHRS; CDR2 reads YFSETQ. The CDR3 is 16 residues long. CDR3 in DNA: TGCGCCAGCAGCCTTGACGGACAATTCTCTGGAAACACCATATATTTT. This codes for CASSLDGQFSGNTIYF.

In DNA, the CDR3 is TGTGCCAGTAGTATTTCCGGGTACACTGAAGCTTTCTTT. Translating it yields CASSISGYTEAFF. This chain connects TRBV19 to TRBJ1-1; D uncertain. The germline V and J ends were trimmed by 3 bases and 3 bases, with 8 bases remaining between them. This CDR3 is 13 amino acids long. Germline CDR1 is LNHDA and CDR2 is SQIVND (reference sequence). Complete variable domain (other parts from reference TRBV19 and TRBJ1-1): DGGITQSPKYLFRKEGQNVTLSCEQNLNHDAMYWYRQDPGQGLRLIYYSQIVNDFQKGDIAEGYSVSREKKESFPLTVTSAQKNPTAFYLCASSISGYTEAFFGQGTRLTVV.

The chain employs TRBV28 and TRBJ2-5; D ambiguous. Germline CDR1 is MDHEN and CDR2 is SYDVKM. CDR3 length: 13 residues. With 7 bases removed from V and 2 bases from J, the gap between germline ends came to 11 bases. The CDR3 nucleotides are TGTGCCAGCACCCCGGCTGTACAAGAGACCCAGTACTTC. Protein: CASTPAVQETQYF. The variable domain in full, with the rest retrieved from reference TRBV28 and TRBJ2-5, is DVKVTQSSRYLVKRTGEKVFLECVQDMDHENMFWYRQDPGLGLRLIYFSYDVKMKEKGDIPEGYSVSREKKERFSLILESASTNQTSMYLCASTPAVQETQYFGPGTRLLVL.

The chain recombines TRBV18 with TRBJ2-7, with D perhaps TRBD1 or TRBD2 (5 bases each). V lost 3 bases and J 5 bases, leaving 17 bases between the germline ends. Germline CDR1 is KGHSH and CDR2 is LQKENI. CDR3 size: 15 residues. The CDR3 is CASSPRRGRENEQYF. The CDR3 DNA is TGTGCCAGCTCACCCCGGCGCGGCAGGGAGAACGAGCAGTACTTC. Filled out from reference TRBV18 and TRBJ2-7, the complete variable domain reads NAGVMQNPRHLVRRRGQEARLRCSPMKGHSHVYWYRQLPEEGLKFMVYLQKENIIDESGMPKERFSAEFPKEGPSILRIQQVVRGDSAAYFCASSPRRGRENEQYFGPGTRLTVT.

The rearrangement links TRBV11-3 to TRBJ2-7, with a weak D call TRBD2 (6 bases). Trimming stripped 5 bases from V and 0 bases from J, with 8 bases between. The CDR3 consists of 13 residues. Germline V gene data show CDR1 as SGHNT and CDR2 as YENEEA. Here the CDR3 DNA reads TGTGCCAGCAGCCGGAGGGCCTCCTACGAGCAGTACTTC. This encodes CASSRRASYEQYF.

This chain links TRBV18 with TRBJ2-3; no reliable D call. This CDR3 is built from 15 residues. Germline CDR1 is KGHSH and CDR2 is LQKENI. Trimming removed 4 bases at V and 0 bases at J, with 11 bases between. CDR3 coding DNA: TGTGCCAGCTCACTCGAGGTCACTAGCACAGATACGCAGTATTTT. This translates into CASSLEVTSTDTQYF.

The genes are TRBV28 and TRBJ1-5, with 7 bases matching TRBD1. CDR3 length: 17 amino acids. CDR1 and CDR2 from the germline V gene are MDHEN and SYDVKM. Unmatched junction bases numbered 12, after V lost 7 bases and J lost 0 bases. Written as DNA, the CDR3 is TGTGCCAGCAATCCGGGACAGACCTCCTATAGCAATCAGCCCCAGCATTTT. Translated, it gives CASNPGQTSYSNQPQHF.

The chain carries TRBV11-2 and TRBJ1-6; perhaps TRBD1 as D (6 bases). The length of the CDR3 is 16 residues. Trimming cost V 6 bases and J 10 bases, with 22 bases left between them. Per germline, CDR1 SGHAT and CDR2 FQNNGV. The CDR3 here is CASRSIVGARGSPLHF. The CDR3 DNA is TGTGCCAGCAGGTCTATCGTAGGAGCTAGGGGGTCACCCCTCCACTTT.

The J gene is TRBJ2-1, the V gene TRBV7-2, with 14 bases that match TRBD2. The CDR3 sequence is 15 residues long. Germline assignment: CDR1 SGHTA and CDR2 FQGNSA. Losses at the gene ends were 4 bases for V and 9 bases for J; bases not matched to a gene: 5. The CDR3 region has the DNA TGTGCCAGCAGCTCTGGACTAGCGGGGGGTAGTGAGCAGTTCTTC. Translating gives CASSSGLAGGSEQFF.